A selection of T cell receptor beta chains follows, all from one sample in a study of blood T cell repertoires in COVID-19. Generated by immunoSEQ multiplex PCR, the TCRdb table keeps only in-frame clones and is missing some. In the table there are around 77,000 clones, roughly 85% of which are singletons. The sequencing sample was made of peripheral blood. These receptors originate from a man older than 75 with acute or convalescent COVID-19. Both conserved end residues are part of each CDR3. D genes are given only for firm matches. Part of the rows lack a size; the others show once, few, many or a class for expanded clones.

abundance | j_gene | d_gene | len | v_gene | CDR3nt | CDR3aa
- | TRBJ1-1 | - | 14 | TRBV6-1 | TGTGCCAGCAGTGAGTGGCGGTGGAACACTGAAGCTTTCTTT | CASSEWRWNTEAFF
- | TRBJ1-2 | TRBD1 | 13 | TRBV2 | TGTGCCAGCAGGACCCGGGACAGGGTCCCCGACACCTTC | CASRTRDRVPDTF
- | TRBJ1-2 | TRBD1 | 13 | TRBV2 | TGTGCCAGCACTGGGACAGGGCGGAATGGCTACACCTTC | CASTGTGRNGYTF
- | TRBJ2-7 | TRBD2 | 15 | TRBV3-1/TRBV3-2 | TGTGCCAGCAGCAATCCGACTAGCGGGTCCTACGAGCAGTACTTC | CASSNPTSGSYEQYF
- | TRBJ2-3 | - | 15 | TRBV9 | TGTGCCAGCAGCGAAGCCCCCCTTAGCACAGATACGCAGTATTTT | CASSEAPLSTDTQYF
few | TRBJ1-3 | - | 18 | TRBV9 | TGTGCCAGCAGCCCCACGGGGGGCGTGGGGTCTCTGGGAAACACCATATATTTT | CASSPTGGVGSLGNTIYF
- | TRBJ2-7 | - | 16 | TRBV28 | TGTGCCAGCAGCCGTCCACAGGGTCTTATTACCTACGAGCAGTACTTC | CASSRPQGLITYEQYF
- | TRBJ2-7 | - | 17 | TRBV14 | TGTGCCAGCAGCGGACCACCAACAGGGCTTTTGGTCTACGAGCAGTACTTC | CASSGPPTGLLVYEQYF
- | TRBJ2-5 | TRBD2 | 17 | TRBV4-3 | TGCGCCAGCAGCCTTGTGGGGGTAGCGGGAGCGGGTGAGACCCAGTACTTC | CASSLVGVAGAGETQYF
- | TRBJ1-2 | TRBD1 | 17 | TRBV7-9 | TGTGCCAGCAGCTTACCCCTACGGACAGGCGGGCACTATGGCTACACCTTC | CASSLPLRTGGHYGYTF
- | TRBJ2-7 | - | 16 | TRBV7-2 | TGTGCCAGCAGCTTAGACCTTACAGGGAAATGGTACGAGCAGTACTTC | CASSLDLTGKWYEQYF
once | TRBJ2-1 | TRBD2 | 15 | TRBV9 | TGTGCCAGCAGCGTAGGAGCGGGGGGGCTAAATGAGCAGTTCTTC | CASSVGAGGLNEQFF
- | TRBJ1-2 | - | 14 | TRBV6-6 | TGTGCCAGCAGTTTTCCCGACAGGAACTATGGCTACACCTTC | CASSFPDRNYGYTF
- | TRBJ1-4 | TRBD1 | 16 | TRBV25-1 | TGTGCCAGCAGTGAATGGGGCCAGGGGGCTCGTGAAAAACTGTTTTTT | CASSEWGQGAREKLFF
- | TRBJ2-3 | - | 20 | TRBV4-3 | TGCGCCAGCAGCCGAGGGTATAGGATAGGGGGGGGTTCTCGCACAGATACGCAGTATTTT | CASSRGYRIGGGSRTDTQYF
once | TRBJ1-5 | - | 15 | TRBV6-5 | TGTGCCAGCAGTTACTCGTTACAGGTTAATCAGCCCCAGCATTTT | CASSYSLQVNQPQHF
- | TRBJ2-5 | - | 13 | TRBV11-2 | TGTGCCAGCAGCTGGGGAGACCAAGAGACCCAGTACTTC | CASSWGDQETQYF
- | TRBJ2-3 | TRBD2 | 17 | TRBV2 | TGTGCCAGCAGTGCGTCTGGACTAGCGGGCTACACAGATACGCAGTATTTT | CASSASGLAGYTDTQYF
- | TRBJ2-7 | TRBD2 | 17 | TRBV19 | TGTGCCAGTAGTACCGCCGACAGCTTAGCGGGTCCCTACGAGCAGTACTTC | CASSTADSLAGPYEQYF
- | TRBJ2-1 | TRBD2 | 16 | TRBV28 | TGTGCCAGCAGCGGACCAACTAGCGGGAGGAACAATGAGCAGTTCTTC | CASSGPTSGRNNEQFF
- | TRBJ2-7 | TRBD1 | 16 | TRBV7-2 | TGTGCCAGCAGCCGCCAGGGACAGGGGGGAGCCTACGAGCAGTACTTC | CASSRQGQGGAYEQYF
- | TRBJ1-3 | - | 16 | TRBV7-6 | TGTGCCAGCAGCTTAGACCCCCCAGGGGCTGGAAACACCATATATTTT | CASSLDPPGAGNTIYF
- | TRBJ1-1 | - | 16 | TRBV7-2 | TGTGCCAGCAGCTTAGTGGGGGCTGGGGGGAACACTGAAGCTTTCTTT | CASSLVGAGGNTEAFF
once | TRBJ1-2 | TRBD1 | 16 | TRBV7-2 | TGTGCCAGCAGCTTAGTCCCGGGGACAGGGGAGCATGGCTACACCTTC | CASSLVPGTGEHGYTF
- | TRBJ2-5 | TRBD1 | 15 | TRBV7-9 | TGTGCCAGCAGCTTAACGGGACAGTACCAAGAGACCCAGTACTTC | CASSLTGQYQETQYF
- | TRBJ2-1 | - | 16 | TRBV7-6 | TGTGCCAGCAGCTACTATGCTAGCGTAGCCTACAATGAGCAGTTCTTC | CASSYYASVAYNEQFF
- | TRBJ2-2 | TRBD2 | 14 | TRBV29-1 | TGCAGCGTCCGATACCGGGGGGACACCGGGGAGCTGTTTTTT | CSVRYRGDTGELFF
- | TRBJ2-7 | - | 12 | TRBV10-2 | TGCGCCGCCTCGGCGGGGGCTGCCGAGCAGTACTTC | CAASAGAAEQYF